The rows below give T cell receptor beta chains drawn from one sample of a study of beta chain features in type 1 diabetes. Produced via immunoSEQ multiplex PCR; TCRdb's table is partial and in-frame only. Of some 360,000 clones in the sample, roughly 21% were seen once. The sequenced sample consisted of naive CD4+ T cells from blood. The receptors come from a woman between 18 and 29 years old in good health. Both conserved end residues are part of each CDR3. The order of the fields is clone size, J gene, D gene, V gene, CDR3 DNA, CDR3 protein. D genes are given only for firm matches. Expanded clones get a size class; other rows say once, few or many, or leave the size out.

abundance: few; j_gene: TRBJ2-7; d_gene: -; v_gene: TRBV4-1; CDR3nt: TGCGCCAGCAGCCAACCTAGGGGCTACGAGCAGTACTTC; CDR3aa: CASSQPRGYEQYF
abundance: few; j_gene: TRBJ2-7; d_gene: -; v_gene: TRBV27; CDR3nt: TGTGCCAGCAGTTTAGTCCTTATCAGCTCCTACGAGCAGTACTTC; CDR3aa: CASSLVLISSYEQYF
abundance: few; j_gene: TRBJ2-1; d_gene: -; v_gene: TRBV5-5; CDR3nt: TGTGCCAGCAGCTTGAGTCGGGGAGTCGGGCTACTGCGGAATGAGCAGTTCTTC; CDR3aa: CASSLSRGVGLLRNEQFF
abundance: few; j_gene: TRBJ2-7; d_gene: -; v_gene: TRBV9; CDR3nt: TGTGCCAGCAGCGTAGCCGACAGCTACGAGCAGTACTTC; CDR3aa: CASSVADSYEQYF
abundance: few; j_gene: TRBJ2-1; d_gene: -; v_gene: TRBV6-5; CDR3nt: TGTGCCAGCAGTTCCTTCACACAGGAGCAGTTCTTC; CDR3aa: CASSSFTQEQFF
abundance: -; j_gene: TRBJ2-1; d_gene: TRBD2; v_gene: TRBV7-2; CDR3nt: TGTGCCAGCAGCACTAGCGGGACCTCCTACAATGAGCAGTTCTTC; CDR3aa: CASSTSGTSYNEQFF
abundance: few; j_gene: TRBJ2-3; d_gene: -; v_gene: TRBV5-1; CDR3nt: TGCGCCAGCAGCTTCAATTCAGATACGCAGTATTTT; CDR3aa: CASSFNSDTQYF
abundance: few; j_gene: TRBJ2-7; d_gene: -; v_gene: TRBV1; CDR3nt: TGCACCAGCAGCCGCCCCTTGTCGGAGGATCCCTACGAGCAGTACTTC; CDR3aa: CTSSRPLSEDPYEQYF
abundance: -; j_gene: TRBJ2-2; d_gene: -; v_gene: TRBV30; CDR3nt: TGTGCCTGGAGTGTACGTGGCCCCGGGGAGCTGTTTTTT; CDR3aa: CAWSVRGPGELFF
abundance: -; j_gene: TRBJ2-3; d_gene: -; v_gene: TRBV29-1; CDR3nt: TGCAGCGTTGAAGACCAGGGTTCAGATACGCAGTATTTT; CDR3aa: CSVEDQGSDTQYF
abundance: -; j_gene: TRBJ2-1; d_gene: -; v_gene: TRBV5-4; CDR3nt: TGTGCCAGCAGCTTGGATCGGTCCTACAATGAGCAGTTCTTC; CDR3aa: CASSLDRSYNEQFF
abundance: -; j_gene: TRBJ2-2; d_gene: TRBD1; v_gene: TRBV5-1; CDR3nt: TGCGCCAGCAGCTCGGGACAGGGGAACGGGGAGCTGTTTTTT; CDR3aa: CASSSGQGNGELFF
abundance: -; j_gene: TRBJ2-5; d_gene: -; v_gene: TRBV5-6; CDR3nt: TGTGCCAGCAGCTTGAGAGTGGAGACCCAGTACTTC; CDR3aa: CASSLRVETQYF
abundance: -; j_gene: TRBJ1-2; d_gene: TRBD1; v_gene: TRBV7-9; CDR3nt: TGTGCCAGCAGCCCGGGACAGAACTATGGCTACACCTTC; CDR3aa: CASSPGQNYGYTF
abundance: once; j_gene: TRBJ2-5; d_gene: -; v_gene: TRBV15; CDR3nt: TGTGCCACCAGCAGAGAACAGGCTCTATACCAAGAGACCCAGTACTTC; CDR3aa: CATSREQALYQETQYF
abundance: -; j_gene: TRBJ2-7; d_gene: TRBD1; v_gene: TRBV5-1; CDR3nt: TGCGCCAGCAGCTCGACAGGGGGGTCGTACGAGCAGTACTTC; CDR3aa: CASSSTGGSYEQYF
abundance: -; j_gene: TRBJ2-7; d_gene: TRBD2; v_gene: TRBV7-2; CDR3nt: TGTGCCAGCACCGAGACTAGCGCTTACTACGAGCAGTACTTC; CDR3aa: CASTETSAYYEQYF
abundance: -; j_gene: TRBJ1-2; d_gene: TRBD1; v_gene: TRBV29-1; CDR3nt: TGCAGCGTTACGCCAGGGGGGAACTATGGCTACACCTTC; CDR3aa: CSVTPGGNYGYTF
abundance: few; j_gene: TRBJ2-1; d_gene: TRBD2; v_gene: TRBV9; CDR3nt: TGTGCCAGCACCCCCTTTAGCGGGAGCGACAATGAGCAGTTCTTC; CDR3aa: CASTPFSGSDNEQFF
abundance: few; j_gene: TRBJ2-3; d_gene: TRBD2; v_gene: TRBV5-6; CDR3nt: TGTGCCAGCAGCTTGCCGGGCGGGGGAAGCACAGATACGCAGTATTTT; CDR3aa: CASSLPGGGSTDTQYF
abundance: few; j_gene: TRBJ2-1; d_gene: -; v_gene: TRBV11-2; CDR3nt: TGTGCCAGCAGCTTAGCCTTTATGACTGTCGCCCTTAATGAGCAGTTCTTC; CDR3aa: CASSLAFMTVALNEQFF
abundance: -; j_gene: TRBJ1-1; d_gene: -; v_gene: TRBV30; CDR3nt: TGTGCCTGGATCCAGGCTCCGAGAGCTTTCTTT; CDR3aa: CAWIQAPRAFF
abundance: -; j_gene: TRBJ2-1; d_gene: TRBD1; v_gene: TRBV11-1; CDR3nt: TGTGCCAGCAGCTATAACCGGGACAGAGAGCAGTTCTTC; CDR3aa: CASSYNRDREQFF
abundance: -; j_gene: TRBJ1-1; d_gene: -; v_gene: TRBV11-3; CDR3nt: TGTGCCAGCAGCTCGCAGCGGGTTCACTCTGAAGCTTTCTTT; CDR3aa: CASSSQRVHSEAFF
abundance: few; j_gene: TRBJ2-1; d_gene: TRBD2; v_gene: TRBV5-1; CDR3nt: TGCGCCAGCAGCTTGATCCCCCCCACTAGCGGCTCCTACAATGAGCAGTTCTTC; CDR3aa: CASSLIPPTSGSYNEQFF
abundance: few; j_gene: TRBJ2-1; d_gene: -; v_gene: TRBV10-3; CDR3nt: TGTGCCATCAGTGAGTCTAGAGACAATGAGCAGTTCTTC; CDR3aa: CAISESRDNEQFF
abundance: -; j_gene: TRBJ2-5; d_gene: -; v_gene: TRBV18; CDR3nt: TGTGCCAGCTCACCGGTCAGGGAAGAGACCCAGTACTTC; CDR3aa: CASSPVREETQYF
abundance: few; j_gene: TRBJ2-1; d_gene: TRBD2; v_gene: TRBV6-5; CDR3nt: TGTGCCAGCAGGGTAGCGGGAGTAACCTACAATGAGCAGTTCTTC; CDR3aa: CASRVAGVTYNEQFF
abundance: few; j_gene: TRBJ1-3; d_gene: -; v_gene: TRBV11-2; CDR3nt: TGTGCCAGCAGCATCCTACCTGGGGGGACCGGAAACACCATATATTTT; CDR3aa: CASSILPGGTGNTIYF
abundance: -; j_gene: TRBJ2-2; d_gene: -; v_gene: TRBV11-3; CDR3nt: TGTGCCAGCAGCCTCGTCCGCCAGGGGCTGTTTTTT; CDR3aa: CASSLVRQGLFF
abundance: few; j_gene: TRBJ2-5; d_gene: TRBD1; v_gene: TRBV6-1; CDR3nt: TGTGCCAGCAGGACGACAGGGGGAGGAGAGACCCAGTACTTC; CDR3aa: CASRTTGGGETQYF
abundance: few; j_gene: TRBJ2-5; d_gene: -; v_gene: TRBV5-1; CDR3nt: TGCGCCAGCAGCGGGGGACAAAACCAAGAGACCCAGTACTTC; CDR3aa: CASSGGQNQETQYF
abundance: -; j_gene: TRBJ2-5; d_gene: TRBD1; v_gene: TRBV11-2; CDR3nt: TGTGCCAGCAGCCCCACTCGGGGACAGGGTGAGACCCAGTACTTC; CDR3aa: CASSPTRGQGETQYF
abundance: -; j_gene: TRBJ2-7; d_gene: -; v_gene: TRBV19; CDR3nt: TGTGCCAGTAAGGCGGATACCTCCTACGAGCAGTACTTC; CDR3aa: CASKADTSYEQYF
abundance: few; j_gene: TRBJ1-1; d_gene: -; v_gene: TRBV7-9; CDR3nt: TGTGCCAGCAGCTCTAGACAGCAGAACACTGAAGCTTTCTTT; CDR3aa: CASSSRQQNTEAFF
abundance: -; j_gene: TRBJ2-6; d_gene: -; v_gene: TRBV15; CDR3nt: TGTGCCACCAGCCGCCGGGTCCTAGCTGGGGCCAACGTCCTGACTTTC; CDR3aa: CATSRRVLAGANVLTF
abundance: -; j_gene: TRBJ2-5; d_gene: TRBD2; v_gene: TRBV30; CDR3nt: TGTGCCTGGAGTGTCGGACTAGCGGGCCAAGAGACCCAGTACTTC; CDR3aa: CAWSVGLAGQETQYF
abundance: few; j_gene: TRBJ2-2; d_gene: -; v_gene: TRBV6-6; CDR3nt: TGTGCCAGCAGCCGGGACGGGGAGCTGTTTTTT; CDR3aa: CASSRDGELFF
abundance: few; j_gene: TRBJ2-3; d_gene: TRBD1; v_gene: TRBV5-6; CDR3nt: TGTGCCAGCAGCTTGGGACAGGGGTGGGATACGCAGTATTTT; CDR3aa: CASSLGQGWDTQYF
abundance: -; j_gene: TRBJ2-3; d_gene: -; v_gene: TRBV5-1; CDR3nt: TGCGCCAGCAGCCTCCCTAGCACAGATACGCAGTATTTT; CDR3aa: CASSLPSTDTQYF
abundance: -; j_gene: TRBJ1-2; d_gene: -; v_gene: TRBV2; CDR3nt: TGTGCCAGCAGTGAAACCACCATGACAACCTATGGCTACACCTTC; CDR3aa: CASSETTMTTYGYTF
abundance: -; j_gene: TRBJ1-5; d_gene: -; v_gene: TRBV18; CDR3nt: TGTGCCAGCTCACCAACTTATAGCAATCAGCCCCAGCATTTT; CDR3aa: CASSPTYSNQPQHF
abundance: -; j_gene: TRBJ1-2; d_gene: TRBD1; v_gene: TRBV7-9; CDR3nt: TGTGCCAGCAGCCGCCACGGACAGGGGAACTATGGCTACACCTTC; CDR3aa: CASSRHGQGNYGYTF
abundance: few; j_gene: TRBJ2-7; d_gene: TRBD2; v_gene: TRBV5-1; CDR3nt: TGCGCCAGCAGCTTCGTTGTAGCGGGGGTCTCCTACGAGCAGTACTTC; CDR3aa: CASSFVVAGVSYEQYF
abundance: -; j_gene: TRBJ2-7; d_gene: -; v_gene: TRBV2; CDR3nt: TGTGCCAGCCACATTGACTCCTACGAGCAGTACTTC; CDR3aa: CASHIDSYEQYF
abundance: few; j_gene: TRBJ2-1; d_gene: TRBD2; v_gene: TRBV5-1; CDR3nt: TGCGCCAGCAGCTTCACTAGCGGGAGCTCCTACAATGAGCAGTTCTTC; CDR3aa: CASSFTSGSSYNEQFF
abundance: -; j_gene: TRBJ2-7; d_gene: -; v_gene: TRBV7-2; CDR3nt: TGTGCCAGCAGCCCCACTCGAACCCCGACAGGGCAGTACTTC; CDR3aa: CASSPTRTPTGQYF
abundance: -; j_gene: TRBJ2-7; d_gene: TRBD1; v_gene: TRBV5-1; CDR3nt: TGCGCCAGCAGCCCGGGACAGGGTCACTACGAGCAGTACTTC; CDR3aa: CASSPGQGHYEQYF
abundance: -; j_gene: TRBJ2-5; d_gene: -; v_gene: TRBV4-1; CDR3nt: TGCGCCAGCAGCCTACTAGTTGCTGGAGAGACCCAGTACTTC; CDR3aa: CASSLLVAGETQYF
abundance: -; j_gene: TRBJ2-5; d_gene: TRBD2; v_gene: TRBV25-1; CDR3nt: TGTGCCAGCAGTGAATATGCAGGGAGGGCCAGATCAGAGACCCAGTACTTC; CDR3aa: CASSEYAGRARSETQYF
abundance: few; j_gene: TRBJ2-5; d_gene: -; v_gene: TRBV29-1; CDR3nt: TGCAGCGTTGAAGTGGGGACTCAAGAGACCCAGTACTTC; CDR3aa: CSVEVGTQETQYF
abundance: -; j_gene: TRBJ2-4; d_gene: -; v_gene: TRBV25-1; CDR3nt: TGTGCCAGCAGTGATTCTCGCGGAGGGGTGGGAAACATTCAGTACTTC; CDR3aa: CASSDSRGGVGNIQYF
abundance: -; j_gene: TRBJ2-3; d_gene: -; v_gene: TRBV5-1; CDR3nt: TGCGCCAGCAGCTTGATAGGGACAAGCACAGATACGCAGTATTTT; CDR3aa: CASSLIGTSTDTQYF
abundance: few; j_gene: TRBJ1-5; d_gene: -; v_gene: TRBV7-9; CDR3nt: TGTGCCAGCAGCTTGGGTGGGAGGTCCGGTAATCAGCCCCAGCATTTT; CDR3aa: CASSLGGRSGNQPQHF
abundance: few; j_gene: TRBJ2-3; d_gene: TRBD2; v_gene: TRBV7-2; CDR3nt: TGTGCCAGCAGCTTATTCGGGGGGGATACGCAGTATTTT; CDR3aa: CASSLFGGDTQYF
abundance: -; j_gene: TRBJ2-5; d_gene: TRBD1; v_gene: TRBV4-3; CDR3nt: TGCGCCAGCAGCCAAGGACAGGGTTGGACCCAGTACTTC; CDR3aa: CASSQGQGWTQYF
abundance: few; j_gene: TRBJ1-2; d_gene: TRBD1; v_gene: TRBV2; CDR3nt: TGTGCCAGCACCCGGACAGGAAGGGAAGGCTACACCTTC; CDR3aa: CASTRTGREGYTF